This T cell receptor beta chain was profiled in a study of CD8 T cells in Susac syndrome. Overall study results and limits: The number of individuals included in the study's TCR sequencing and HLA analysis was acknowledged as relatively small.

An amount of RNA that ranged from roughly 0.5 to 1 ug was reverse transcribed with random hexamers. Amplification of the TCR beta CDR3 was carried out by immunoSEQ multiplex PCR, which spanned a total of 54 Vbeta and 13 Jbeta segments. Each CDR3 protein gets one entry after TCRdb re-called the immunoSEQ multiplex PCR reads with MiXCR. The data contain about 160,000 distinct CDR3 sequences, about 91% of them singletons. Controls were age- and sex-matched healthy donors. It was negative isolation that provided the CD8+ and CD4+ T cells, whereas TEMRA cells were enriched by FACS. The CDR3 covers 14 residues. Deletions cut 1 base from V and 8 bases from J, with 15 bases between. CDR1 and CDR2 from the germline V gene are DFQATT and SNEGSKA (reference sequence). On this clonotype: As yet, its antigen is unknown.

The chain has TRBV20-1 and TRBJ2-1, with D possibly being TRBD2 (6 bases). This TCR was sampled from a human donor in good health. The sequencing sample was made of CD4+ T cells from PBMCs. In nucleotides, the CDR3 is TGCAGTGCTAGAGCTGGCGGGATGGACGATGAGCAGTTCTTC. Translation: CSARAGGMDDEQFF.